The TCR beta chain under discussion was sequenced for a study of CD8 T cells in Susac syndrome. RNA amounts of about 0.5 to 1 ug underwent reverse transcription with random hexamers. A multiplex approach, immunoSEQ multiplex PCR, amplified TCR beta CDR3 across 54 Vbeta and 13 Jbeta. Via MiXCR, TCRdb re-called the immunoSEQ multiplex PCR reads, giving one row per CDR3 protein. The sample has about 290,000 distinct CDR3 sequences; approximately 90% are singletons. Trimming cost V 5 bases and J 3 bases, with 14 bases left between them. CDR1 and CDR2 (germline): SNHLY, FYNNEI. The CDR3 is 14 residues long. TCR beta was sequenced from blood CD8+ and CD4+ T cells. Treatment-naive patients with stable or active relapsing-remitting disease were the multiple sclerosis controls. In regard to this clonotype: Its target is unknown.

Study observations and caveats: The number of individuals included in the study's TCR sequencing and HLA analysis was acknowledged as relatively small.

The J gene is TRBJ2-7, the V gene TRBV2; weak D call: TRBD1 (6 bases). The receptor's source is a human donor with multiple sclerosis. The source material was CD8+ T cells from PBMCs. The CDR3 DNA reads TGTGCCAGCAGTCTGGGGGACACTTTCTACGAGCAGTACTTC. Protein product: CASSLGDTFYEQYF.